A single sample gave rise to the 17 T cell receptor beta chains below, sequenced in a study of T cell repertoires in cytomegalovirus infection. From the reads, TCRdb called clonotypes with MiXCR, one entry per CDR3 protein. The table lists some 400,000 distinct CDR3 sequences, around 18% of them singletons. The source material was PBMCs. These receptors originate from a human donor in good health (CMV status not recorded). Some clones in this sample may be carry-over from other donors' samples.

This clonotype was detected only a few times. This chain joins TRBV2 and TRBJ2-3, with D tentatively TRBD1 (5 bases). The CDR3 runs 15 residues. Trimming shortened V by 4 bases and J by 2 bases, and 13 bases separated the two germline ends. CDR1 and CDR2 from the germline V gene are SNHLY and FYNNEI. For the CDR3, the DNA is TGTGCCAGCAGTGTAAGGGGCCGATACACAGATACGCAGTATTTT. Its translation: CASSVRGRYTDTQYF.

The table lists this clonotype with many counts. The CDR3 DNA reads TGTGCCAGCAGCTTAGCCCAGGTTGGAAACACCATATATTTT. It translates to CASSLAQVGNTIYF. The V call is TRBV7-2, the J call TRBJ1-3, with D hard to call. V gave up 0 bases and J gave up 3 bases, with 6 bases separating them. Germline CDR1 SGHTA, CDR2 FQGNSA. The CDR3 is made up of 14 amino acids.

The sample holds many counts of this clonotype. The CDR3 spells CASSPAEGTEQFF. CDR3 nucleotide sequence: TGTGCCAGCAGCCCGGCCGAGGGCACTGAGCAGTTCTTC. The rearrangement links TRBV7-7 to TRBJ2-1; D is possibly TRBD2 (5 bases). The length of the CDR3 is 13 residues. CDR1 and CDR2 (germline): SSHAT, FNYEAQ (reference sequence). Trimming pared 5 bases from V and 9 bases from J, leaving 14 bases between.

The CDR3, as DNA: TGTGCCAGCAGACAAACGTCGGGGGCTCGATATGGCTACACCTTC. Amino acid sequence: CASRQTSGARYGYTF. The V and J genes are TRBV5-6 and TRBJ1-2; possible D gene TRBD1, 6 bases. Germline V lookup: CDR1 SGHDT, CDR2 YYEEEE. CDR3 length: 15 amino acids. The germline V and J ends were trimmed by 5 bases and 5 bases, with 19 bases remaining between them.

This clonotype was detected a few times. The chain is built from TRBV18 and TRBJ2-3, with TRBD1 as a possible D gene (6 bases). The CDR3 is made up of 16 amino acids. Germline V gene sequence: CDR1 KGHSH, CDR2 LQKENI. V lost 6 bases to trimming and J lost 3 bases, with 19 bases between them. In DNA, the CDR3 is TGTGCCAGCTCGCAGATTAACAGGGCAAGGACAGATACGCAGTATTTT. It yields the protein CASSQINRARTDTQYF. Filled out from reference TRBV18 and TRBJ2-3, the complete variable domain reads NAGVMQNPRHLVRRRGQEARLRCSPMKGHSHVYWYRQLPEEGLKFMVYLQKENIIDESGMPKERFSAEFPKEGPSILRIQQVVRGDSAAYFCASSQINRARTDTQYFGPGTRLTVL.

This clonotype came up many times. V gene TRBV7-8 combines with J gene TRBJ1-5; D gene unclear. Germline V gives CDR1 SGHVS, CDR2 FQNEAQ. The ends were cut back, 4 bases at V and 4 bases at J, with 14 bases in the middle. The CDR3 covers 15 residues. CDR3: CASSYYPPWNQPQHF. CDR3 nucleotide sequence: TGTGCCAGCAGCTACTACCCTCCGTGGAATCAGCCCCAGCATTTT.

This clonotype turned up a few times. Here the CDR3 reads CSAITGSYSGNTIYF. The CDR3 nucleotides are TGCAGTGCTATAACAGGTTCTTACTCTGGAAACACCATATATTTT. The J gene is TRBJ1-3, the V gene TRBV20-1; tentative D call: TRBD1 (5 bases). The CDR3 spans 15 residues. V was shortened by 4 bases and J by 0 bases, with 13 bases between the two germline ends. Germline V gene lookup returns CDR1 DFQATT and CDR2 SNEGSKA (reference sequence).

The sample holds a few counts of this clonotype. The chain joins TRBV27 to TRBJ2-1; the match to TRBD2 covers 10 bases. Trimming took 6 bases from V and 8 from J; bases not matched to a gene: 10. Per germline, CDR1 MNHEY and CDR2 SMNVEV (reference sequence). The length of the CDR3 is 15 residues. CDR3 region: CASSRERGGVDEQFF. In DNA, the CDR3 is TGTGCCAGCAGCCGCGAGCGGGGGGGAGTTGATGAGCAGTTCTTC.

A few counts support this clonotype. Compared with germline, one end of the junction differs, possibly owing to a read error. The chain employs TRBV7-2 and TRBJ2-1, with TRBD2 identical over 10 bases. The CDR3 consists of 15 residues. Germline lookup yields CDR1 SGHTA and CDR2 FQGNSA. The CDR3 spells CAISITSGVYNEQFF. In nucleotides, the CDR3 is TGTGCCATCAGCATTACTAGCGGGGTCTACAATGAGCAGTTCTTC.

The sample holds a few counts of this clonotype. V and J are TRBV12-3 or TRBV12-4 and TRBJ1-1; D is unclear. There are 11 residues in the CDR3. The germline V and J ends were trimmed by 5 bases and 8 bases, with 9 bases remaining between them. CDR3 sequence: CASSPVLEAFF. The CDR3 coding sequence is TGTGCCAGCAGTCCCGTCCTAGAAGCTTTCTTT.

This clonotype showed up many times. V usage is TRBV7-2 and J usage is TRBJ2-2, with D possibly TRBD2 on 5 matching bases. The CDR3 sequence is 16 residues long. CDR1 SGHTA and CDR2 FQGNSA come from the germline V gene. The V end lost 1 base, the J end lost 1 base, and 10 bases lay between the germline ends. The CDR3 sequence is CASSLVGAQNTGELFF. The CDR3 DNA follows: TGTGCCAGCAGCTTAGTGGGAGCGCAGAACACCGGGGAGCTGTTTTTT.

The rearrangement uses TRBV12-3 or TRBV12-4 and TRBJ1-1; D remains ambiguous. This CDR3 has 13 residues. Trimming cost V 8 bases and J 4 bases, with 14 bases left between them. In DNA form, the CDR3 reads TGTGCCAGCTGCCTGGAGGAGCTCACTGAAGCTTTCTTT. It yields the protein CASCLEELTEAFF.

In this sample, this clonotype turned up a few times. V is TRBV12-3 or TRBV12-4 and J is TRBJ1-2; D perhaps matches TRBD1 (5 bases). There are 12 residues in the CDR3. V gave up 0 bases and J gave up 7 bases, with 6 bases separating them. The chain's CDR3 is CASSLAGAGYTF. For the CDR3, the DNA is TGTGCCAGCAGTTTAGCAGGGGCTGGCTACACCTTC.

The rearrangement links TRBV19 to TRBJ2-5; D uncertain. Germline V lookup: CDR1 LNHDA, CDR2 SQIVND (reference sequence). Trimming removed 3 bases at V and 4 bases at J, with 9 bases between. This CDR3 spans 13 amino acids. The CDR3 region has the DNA TGTGCCAGTAGTATGGTAAAAAGAGAGACCCAGTACTTC. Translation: CASSMVKRETQYF.

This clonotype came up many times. CDR3: CASSSRTGRNEKLFF. CDR3 coding DNA: TGTGCCAGCAGCTCAAGGACAGGGAGGAATGAAAAACTGTTTTTT. The chain joins TRBV7-2 to TRBJ1-4; 8 bases are shared with TRBD1. Looked up from germline, CDR1 is SGHTA and CDR2 is FQGNSA. After removal of 4 bases from V and 5 bases from J, the junction contained 6 bases not matched to a gene. This CDR3 comprises 15 residues.

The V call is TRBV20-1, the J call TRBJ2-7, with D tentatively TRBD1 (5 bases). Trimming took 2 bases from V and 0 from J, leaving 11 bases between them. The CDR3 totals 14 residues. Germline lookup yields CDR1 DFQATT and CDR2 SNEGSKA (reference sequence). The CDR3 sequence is CSARLRGFSYEQYF. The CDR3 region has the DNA TGCAGTGCTAGACTAAGGGGCTTCTCCTACGAGCAGTACTTC.

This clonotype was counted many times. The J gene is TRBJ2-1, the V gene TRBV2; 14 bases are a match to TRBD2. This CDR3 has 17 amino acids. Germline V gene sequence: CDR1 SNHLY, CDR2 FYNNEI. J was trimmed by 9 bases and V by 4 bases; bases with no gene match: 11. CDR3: CASSAFSGLAGESEQFF. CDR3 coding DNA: TGTGCCAGCAGTGCATTCTCGGGACTAGCGGGAGAGAGTGAGCAGTTCTTC.